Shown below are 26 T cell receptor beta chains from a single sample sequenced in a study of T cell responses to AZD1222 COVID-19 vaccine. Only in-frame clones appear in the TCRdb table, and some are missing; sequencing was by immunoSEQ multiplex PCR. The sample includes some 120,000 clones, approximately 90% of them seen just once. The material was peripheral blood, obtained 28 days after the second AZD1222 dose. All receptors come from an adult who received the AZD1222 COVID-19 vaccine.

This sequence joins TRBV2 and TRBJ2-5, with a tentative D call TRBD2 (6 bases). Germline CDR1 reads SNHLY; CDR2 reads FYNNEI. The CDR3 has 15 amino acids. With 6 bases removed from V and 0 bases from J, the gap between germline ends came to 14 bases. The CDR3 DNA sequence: TGTGCCAGCAGCGCTAGCGCGCCCTACCAAGAGACCCAGTACTTC. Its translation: CASSASAPYQETQYF.

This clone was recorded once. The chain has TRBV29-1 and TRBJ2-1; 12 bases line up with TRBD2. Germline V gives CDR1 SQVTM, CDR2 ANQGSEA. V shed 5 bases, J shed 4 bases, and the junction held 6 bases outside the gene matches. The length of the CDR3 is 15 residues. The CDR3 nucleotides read TGCAGCGTTCAAAAGGGGACTAGCGGGTACAATGAGCAGTTCTTC. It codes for CSVQKGTSGYNEQFF.

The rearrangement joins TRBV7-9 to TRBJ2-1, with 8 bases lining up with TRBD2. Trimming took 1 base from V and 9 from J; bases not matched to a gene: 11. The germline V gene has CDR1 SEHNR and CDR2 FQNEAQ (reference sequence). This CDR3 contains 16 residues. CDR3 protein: CASSLVSGRTRGEQFF. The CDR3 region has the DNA TGTGCCAGCAGCTTAGTAAGCGGGAGAACCAGAGGTGAGCAGTTCTTC.

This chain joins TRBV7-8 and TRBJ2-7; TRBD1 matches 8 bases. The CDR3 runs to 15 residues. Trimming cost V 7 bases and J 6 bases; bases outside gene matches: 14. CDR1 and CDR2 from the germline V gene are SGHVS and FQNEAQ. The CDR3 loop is CASIKPATGVREQYF. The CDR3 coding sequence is TGTGCCAGCATAAAACCCGCGACAGGGGTTCGCGAGCAGTACTTC. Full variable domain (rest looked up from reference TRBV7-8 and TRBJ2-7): GAGVSQSPRYKVAKRGQDVALRCDPISGHVSLFWYQQALGQGPEFLTYFQNEAQLDKSGLPSDRFFAERPEGSVSTLKIQRTQQEDSAVYLCASIKPATGVREQYFGPGTRLTVT.

For the CDR3, the DNA is TGTGCCAGCAGCGAGTACAATGAGCAGTTCTTC. Protein sequence: CASSEYNEQFF. The rearrangement links TRBV2 to TRBJ2-1; D gene ambiguous. V lost 6 bases and J 4 bases, leaving 4 bases between the germline ends. CDR1 and CDR2 from the germline V gene are SNHLY and FYNNEI. The CDR3 runs 11 residues.

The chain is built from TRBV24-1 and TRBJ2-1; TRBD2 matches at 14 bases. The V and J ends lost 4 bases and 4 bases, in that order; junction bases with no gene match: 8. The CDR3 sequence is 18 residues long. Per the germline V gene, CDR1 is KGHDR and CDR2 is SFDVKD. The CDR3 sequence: CATSDPGLAGGPYNEQFF. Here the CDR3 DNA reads TGTGCCACCAGTGACCCTGGACTAGCGGGGGGCCCGTACAATGAGCAGTTCTTC.

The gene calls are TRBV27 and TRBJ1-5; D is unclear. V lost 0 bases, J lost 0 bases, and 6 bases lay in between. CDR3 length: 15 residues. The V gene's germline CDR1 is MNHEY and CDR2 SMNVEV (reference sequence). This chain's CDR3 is CASSLSSISNQPQHF. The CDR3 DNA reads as TGTGCCAGCAGTTTATCGTCCATTAGCAATCAGCCCCAGCATTTT.

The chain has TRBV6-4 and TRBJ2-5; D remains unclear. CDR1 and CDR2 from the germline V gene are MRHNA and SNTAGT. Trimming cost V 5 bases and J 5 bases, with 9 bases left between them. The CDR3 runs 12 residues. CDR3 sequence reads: CASSQDGETQYF. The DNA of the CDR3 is TGTGCCAGCAGTCAGGATGGGGAGACCCAGTACTTC.

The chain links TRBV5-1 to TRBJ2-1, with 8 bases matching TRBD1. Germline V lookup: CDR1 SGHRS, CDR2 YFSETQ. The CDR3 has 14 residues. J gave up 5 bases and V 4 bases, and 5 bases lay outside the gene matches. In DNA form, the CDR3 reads TGCGCCAGCAGCAGGGGGACAGGAAACAATGAGCAGTTCTTC. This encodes CASSRGTGNNEQFF.

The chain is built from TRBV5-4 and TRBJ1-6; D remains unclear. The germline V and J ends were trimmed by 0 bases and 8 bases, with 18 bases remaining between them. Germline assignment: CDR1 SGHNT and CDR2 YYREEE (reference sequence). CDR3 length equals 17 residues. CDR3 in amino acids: CASSLDGRGSGDSPLHF. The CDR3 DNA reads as TGTGCCAGCAGCTTGGATGGGCGGGGATCTGGGGATTCACCCCTCCACTTT.

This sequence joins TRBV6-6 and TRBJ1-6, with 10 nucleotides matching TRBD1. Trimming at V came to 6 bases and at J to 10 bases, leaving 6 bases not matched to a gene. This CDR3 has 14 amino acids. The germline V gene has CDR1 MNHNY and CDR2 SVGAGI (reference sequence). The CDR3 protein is CASSRTGGQSPLHF. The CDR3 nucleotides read TGTGCCAGCAGCCGGACAGGGGGTCAATCACCCCTCCACTTT.

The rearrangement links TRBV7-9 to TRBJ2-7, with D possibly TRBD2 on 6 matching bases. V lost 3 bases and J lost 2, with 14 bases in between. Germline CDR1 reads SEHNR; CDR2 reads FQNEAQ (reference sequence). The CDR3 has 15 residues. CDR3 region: CASSFPPGGTYEQYF. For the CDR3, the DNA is TGTGCCAGCAGCTTTCCCCCCGGCGGGACCTACGAGCAGTACTTC.

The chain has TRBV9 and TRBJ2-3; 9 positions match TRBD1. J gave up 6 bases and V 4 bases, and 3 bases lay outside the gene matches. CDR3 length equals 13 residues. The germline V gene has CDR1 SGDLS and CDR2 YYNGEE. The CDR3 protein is CASSIQGADTQYF. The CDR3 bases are TGTGCCAGCAGCATACAGGGGGCGGATACGCAGTATTTT.

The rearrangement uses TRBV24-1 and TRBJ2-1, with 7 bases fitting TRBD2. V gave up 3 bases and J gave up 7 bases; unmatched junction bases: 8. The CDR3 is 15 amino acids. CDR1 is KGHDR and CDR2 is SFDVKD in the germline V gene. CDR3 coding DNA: TGTGCCACCAGTGATGGGACCGGGACTACAAATGAGCAGTTCTTC. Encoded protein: CATSDGTGTTNEQFF.

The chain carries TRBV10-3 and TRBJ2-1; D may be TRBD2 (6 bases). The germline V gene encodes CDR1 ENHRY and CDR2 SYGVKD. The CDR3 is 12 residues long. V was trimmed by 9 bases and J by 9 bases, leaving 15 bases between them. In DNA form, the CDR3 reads TGTGCCATAAGTAACGCGGGGCTTGAGCAGTTCTTC. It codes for CAISNAGLEQFF.

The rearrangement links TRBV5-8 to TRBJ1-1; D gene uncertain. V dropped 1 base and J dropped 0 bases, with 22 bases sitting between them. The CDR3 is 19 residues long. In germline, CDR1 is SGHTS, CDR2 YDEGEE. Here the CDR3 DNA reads TGTGCCAGCAGCTTGAATCGACTGAGGGTGGTAATGGTGAACACTGAAGCTTTCTTT. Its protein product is CASSLNRLRVVMVNTEAFF.

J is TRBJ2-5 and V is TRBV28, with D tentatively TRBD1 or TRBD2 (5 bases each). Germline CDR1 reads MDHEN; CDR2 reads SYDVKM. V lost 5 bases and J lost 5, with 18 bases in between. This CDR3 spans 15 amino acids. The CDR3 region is CASSPPPGPAETQYF. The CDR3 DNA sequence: TGTGCCAGCAGTCCACCGCCGGGGCCCGCGGAGACCCAGTACTTC. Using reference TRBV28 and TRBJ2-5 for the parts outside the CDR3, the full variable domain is DVKVTQSSRYLVKRTGEKVFLECVQDMDHENMFWYRQDPGLGLRLIYFSYDVKMKEKGDIPEGYSVSREKKERFSLILESASTNQTSMYLCASSPPPGPAETQYFGPGTRLLVL.

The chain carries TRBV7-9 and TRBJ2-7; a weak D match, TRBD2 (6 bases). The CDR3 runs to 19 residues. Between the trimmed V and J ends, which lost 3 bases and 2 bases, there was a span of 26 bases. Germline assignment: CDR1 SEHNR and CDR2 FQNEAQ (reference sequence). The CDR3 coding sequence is TGTGCCAGCAGCTTCCCGGGACCCCCGGAGGGGCTCGCTACCTACGAGCAGTACTTC. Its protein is CASSFPGPPEGLATYEQYF.

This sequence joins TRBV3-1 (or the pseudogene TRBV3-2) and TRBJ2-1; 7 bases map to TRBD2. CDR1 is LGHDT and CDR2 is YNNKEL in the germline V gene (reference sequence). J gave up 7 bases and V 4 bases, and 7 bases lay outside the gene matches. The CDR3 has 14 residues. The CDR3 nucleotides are TGTGCCAGCAGCCTGGGAGGGAGGAGGAATGAGCAGTTCTTC. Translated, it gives CASSLGGRRNEQFF.

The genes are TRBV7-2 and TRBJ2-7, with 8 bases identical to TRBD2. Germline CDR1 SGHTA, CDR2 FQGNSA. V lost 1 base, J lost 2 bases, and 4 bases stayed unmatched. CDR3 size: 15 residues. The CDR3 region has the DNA TGTGCCAGCAGCTTAGTGGCTAGCGGGCCCTACGAGCAGTACTTC. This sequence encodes CASSLVASGPYEQYF.

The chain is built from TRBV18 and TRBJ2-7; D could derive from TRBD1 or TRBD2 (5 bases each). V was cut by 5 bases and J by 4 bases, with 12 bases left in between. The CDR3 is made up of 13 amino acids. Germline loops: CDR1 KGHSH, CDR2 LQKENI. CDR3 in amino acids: CASSGRERYEQYF. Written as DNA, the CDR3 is TGTGCCAGCTCAGGCAGGGAGCGGTACGAGCAGTACTTC.

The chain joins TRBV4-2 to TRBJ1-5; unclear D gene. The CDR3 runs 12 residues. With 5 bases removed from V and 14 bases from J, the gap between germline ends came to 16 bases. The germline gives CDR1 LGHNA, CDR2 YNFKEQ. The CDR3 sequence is CASSADLDRKHF. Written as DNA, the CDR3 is TGTGCCAGCAGCGCCGATCTGGACCGTAAGCATTTT.

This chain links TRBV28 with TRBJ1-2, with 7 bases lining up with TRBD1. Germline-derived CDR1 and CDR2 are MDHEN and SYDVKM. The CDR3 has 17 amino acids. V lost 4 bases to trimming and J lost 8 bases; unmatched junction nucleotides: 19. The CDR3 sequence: CASSSRQGIGSFGGYTF. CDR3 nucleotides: TGTGCCAGCAGTTCCCGACAGGGAATTGGATCCTTTGGGGGCTACACCTTC.

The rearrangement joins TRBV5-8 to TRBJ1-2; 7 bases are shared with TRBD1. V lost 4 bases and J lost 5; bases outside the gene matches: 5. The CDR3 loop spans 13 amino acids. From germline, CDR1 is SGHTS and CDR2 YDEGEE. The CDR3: CASSRQGGYGYTF. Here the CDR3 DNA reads TGTGCCAGCAGCCGGCAGGGGGGGTATGGCTACACCTTC.

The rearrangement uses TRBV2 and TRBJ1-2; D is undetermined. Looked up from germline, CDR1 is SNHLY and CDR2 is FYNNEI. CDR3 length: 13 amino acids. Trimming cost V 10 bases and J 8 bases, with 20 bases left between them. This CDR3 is CATLRERGDGYTF. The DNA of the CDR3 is TGTGCCACCCTTCGTGAGCGAGGTGACGGCTACACCTTC.

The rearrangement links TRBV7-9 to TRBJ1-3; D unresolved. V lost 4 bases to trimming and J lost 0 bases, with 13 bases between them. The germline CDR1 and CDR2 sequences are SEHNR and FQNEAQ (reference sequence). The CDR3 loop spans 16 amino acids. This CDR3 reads CASSSIPRSSGNTIYF. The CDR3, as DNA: TGTGCCAGCAGCTCAATCCCCCGGAGCTCTGGAAACACCATATATTTT. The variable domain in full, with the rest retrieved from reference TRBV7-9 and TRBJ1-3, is DTGVSQNPRHKITKRGQNVTFRCDPISEHNRLYWYRQTLGQGPEFLTYFQNEAQLEKSRLLSDRFSAERPKGSFSTLEIQRTEQGDSAMYLCASSSIPRSSGNTIYFGEGSWLTVV.